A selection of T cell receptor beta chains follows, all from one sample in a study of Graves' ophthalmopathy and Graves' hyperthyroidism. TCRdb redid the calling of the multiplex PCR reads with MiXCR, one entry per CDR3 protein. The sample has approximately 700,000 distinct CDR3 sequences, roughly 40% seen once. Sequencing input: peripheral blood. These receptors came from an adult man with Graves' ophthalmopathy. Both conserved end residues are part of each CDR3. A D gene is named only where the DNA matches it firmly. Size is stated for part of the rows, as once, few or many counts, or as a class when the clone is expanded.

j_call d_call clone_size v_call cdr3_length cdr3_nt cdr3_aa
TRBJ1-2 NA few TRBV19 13 TGTGCCAGTAAGATGGGGCTGAACTATGGCTACACCTTC CASKMGLNYGYTF
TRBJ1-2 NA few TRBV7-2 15 TGTGCCAGCAGCCTAATTTTTCAATACGCCTATGGCTACACCTTC CASSLIFQYAYGYTF
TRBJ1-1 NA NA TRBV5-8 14 TGTGCCAGCAGCTTGTTGTCCGTTAACACTGAAGCTTTCTTT CASSLLSVNTEAFF
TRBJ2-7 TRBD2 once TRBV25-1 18 TGTGCCAGCAGTGTCAAGTCGTCCCACGGAGCGGGAGGCAGCGAGCAGTACTTC CASSVKSSHGAGGSEQYF
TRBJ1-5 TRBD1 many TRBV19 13 TGTGCCAGCTCGGACAGGGGGCGTCAGCCCCAGCATTTT CASSDRGRQPQHF
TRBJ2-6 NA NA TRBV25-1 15 TGTGCCAGCAGTAAAAGTCAACCTGGGGCCAACGTCCTGACTTTC CASSKSQPGANVLTF
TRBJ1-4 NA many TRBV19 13 TGTGCCAGTATCTCGGTGACGAATGAAAAACTGTTTTTT CASISVTNEKLFF
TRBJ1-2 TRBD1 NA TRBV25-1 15 TGTGCCAGCAGTGAAAGGGACAGGGGCGGCTATGGCTACACCTTC CASSERDRGGYGYTF
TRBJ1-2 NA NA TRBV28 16 TGTGCCAGCAGTTTAACCCAGGGATCGTTCCGCTATGGCTACACCTTC CASSLTQGSFRYGYTF
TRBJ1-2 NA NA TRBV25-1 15 TGTGCCAGCAGTGACGACGGCCGATCTGCCTTTGGCTACACCTTC CASSDDGRSAFGYTF
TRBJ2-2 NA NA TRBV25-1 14 TGTGCCAGCAGCCAAAGGACGAACACCGGGGAGCTGTTTTTT CASSQRTNTGELFF
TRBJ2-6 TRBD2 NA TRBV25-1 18 TGTGCCAGCAGTGCGACTAGCGGGACCTCCTTTGGGGCCAACGTCCTGACTTTC CASSATSGTSFGANVLTF
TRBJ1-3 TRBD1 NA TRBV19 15 TGTGCCAGCTCCGACAGGGGACCCTCTGGAAACACCATATATTTT CASSDRGPSGNTIYF
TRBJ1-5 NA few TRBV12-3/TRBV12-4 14 TGTGCCAGCGCTCGGGTGTATAGCAATCAGCCCCAGCATTTT CASARVYSNQPQHF
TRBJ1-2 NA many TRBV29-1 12 TGCAGCGTTTTGGTACAGGGCGGACCCTACACCTTC CSVLVQGGPYTF
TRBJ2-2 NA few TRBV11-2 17 TGTGCCAGCAGCCAAGATCTATTCGGAGCGAACACCGGGGAGCTGTTTTTT CASSQDLFGANTGELFF
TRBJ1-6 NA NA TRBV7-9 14 TGTGCCAGCAGCCGCCGGGACAATATATCACCCCTCCACTTT CASSRRDNISPLHF
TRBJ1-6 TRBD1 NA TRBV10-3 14 TGTGCCAGCAGTAAGGGACAGGGTAGTTCACCCCTCCACTTT CASSKGQGSSPLHF
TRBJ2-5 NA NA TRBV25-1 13 TGTGCCAGCAGTAGGGTTGGGCAAGAGACCCAGTACTTC CASSRVGQETQYF
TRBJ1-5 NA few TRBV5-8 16 TGTGCCAGCAGCTTGTTCCAGACTAATAGCAATCAGCCCCAGCATTTT CASSLFQTNSNQPQHF
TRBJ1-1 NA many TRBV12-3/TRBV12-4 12 TGTGCCAGCAGGAACAAGGGAACTGAAGCTTTCTTT CASRNKGTEAFF
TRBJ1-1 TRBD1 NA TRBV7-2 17 TGTGCCAGCAGCTTGGCCGGTACAGGGGGCTCGAACACTGAAGCTTTCTTT CASSLAGTGGSNTEAFF
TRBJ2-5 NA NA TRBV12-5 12 TGTGCTAGTGGTTTGGGAAGTGAGACCCAGTACTTC CASGLGSETQYF
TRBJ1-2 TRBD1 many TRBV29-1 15 TGCAGCGCAGTTACGACAGGGGGTCGGTTCGACGGCTACACCTTC CSAVTTGGRFDGYTF
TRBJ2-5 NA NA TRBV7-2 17 TGTGCCAGCAGCCGCCGGACAGCTGCAATTTTCCGAGAGACCCAGTACTTC CASSRRTAAIFRETQYF
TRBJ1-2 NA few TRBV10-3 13 TGTGCCGCCGGACAAGATTTTAACTATGGCTACACCTTC CAAGQDFNYGYTF
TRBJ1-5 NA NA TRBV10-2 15 TGCGCCAGCAGTGAGTCAGGGACAAATAATCAGCCCCAGCATTTT CASSESGTNNQPQHF
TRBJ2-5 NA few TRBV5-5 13 TGTGCCAGCAGAACCACAGGGTCGGAGACCCAGTACTTC CASRTTGSETQYF
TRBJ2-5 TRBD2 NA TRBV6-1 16 TGTGCCAGCAGTCCGTCTAGCGGGAGCCTCGGCGAGACCCAGTACTTC CASSPSSGSLGETQYF
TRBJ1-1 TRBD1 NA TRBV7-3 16 TGCGCCAGCACCCCGAGAGCAGGGGGCTTGCACACTGAAGCTTTCTTT CASTPRAGGLHTEAFF
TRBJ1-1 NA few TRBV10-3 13 TGTGCCAGCAGCCCAGGGTGGGGCACTGAAGCTTTCTTT CASSPGWGTEAFF
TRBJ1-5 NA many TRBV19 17 TGTGCCAGTACCAAAACCGCCAGGGGTCAAGGCAATCAGCCCCAGCATTTT CASTKTARGQGNQPQHF
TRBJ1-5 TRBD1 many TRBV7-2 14 TGTGCCAGCAGCTCAGGGACAGGGAGTCAGCCCCAGCATTTT CASSSGTGSQPQHF
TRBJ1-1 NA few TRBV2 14 TGTGCCAGCAGTTACAGGGAGGAGTCCACTGAAGCTTTCTTT CASSYREESTEAFF
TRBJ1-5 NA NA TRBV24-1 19 TGTGCCTGGAGTGTCGGCCGGACCTTCGGGGATATTGGCAATCAGCCCCAGCATTTT CAWSVGRTFGDIGNQPQHF
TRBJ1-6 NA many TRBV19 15 TGTGCCAGTAGTCCGAGATCCCCCTTGAATTCACCCCTCCACTTT CASSPRSPLNSPLHF
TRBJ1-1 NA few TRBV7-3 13 TGTGCCAGCAGCTTAAATAGCCAGACTGAAGCTTTCTTT CASSLNSQTEAFF
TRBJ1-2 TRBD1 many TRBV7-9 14 TGTGCCAGCAGCCGTCCTCGGACAGGGTTAGGCTACACCTTC CASSRPRTGLGYTF
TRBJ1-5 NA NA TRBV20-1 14 TGCAGTGCTAGTAAGGTGGATAGCAATCAGCCCCAGCATTTT CSASKVDSNQPQHF
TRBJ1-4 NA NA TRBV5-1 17 TGTGCCAGCAGCTTGGGGGCAGGGCAGGGACTAAGTGAAAAACTGTTTTTT CASSLGAGQGLSEKLFF
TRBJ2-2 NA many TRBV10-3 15 TGTGCCATCAGTGACGTAGCGGTTAACACCGGGGAGCTGTTTTTT CAISDVAVNTGELFF
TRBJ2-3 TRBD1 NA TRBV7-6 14 TGTGCTAGCAGCTTGGACAGGGGGTTCGGTACGCAGTATTTT CASSLDRGFGTQYF
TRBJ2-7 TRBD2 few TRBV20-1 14 TGCAGTGCTAATAAACTAGCGATACAATACGAGCAGTACTTC CSANKLAIQYEQYF
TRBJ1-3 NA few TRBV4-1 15 TGCGCCAGCAGCCAAGAATTCGTCATCAGAAACACCATATATTTT CASSQEFVIRNTIYF
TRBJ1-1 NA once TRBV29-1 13 TGCAGCGTTGTGGGGACTAGCGGGGGGGGAGCTTTCTTT CSVVGTSGGGAFF
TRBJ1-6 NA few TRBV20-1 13 TGCAGTGCTAGGACCCGGAACAATTCACCCCTCCACTTT CSARTRNNSPLHF
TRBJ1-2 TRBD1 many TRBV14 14 TGTGCCAGCAGCCATGATCCGGGACAGTATGGCTACACCTTC CASSHDPGQYGYTF
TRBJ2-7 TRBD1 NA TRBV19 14 TGTGCCAGCTCACCACGCCAGGGGGACTACGAGCAGTACTTC CASSPRQGDYEQYF
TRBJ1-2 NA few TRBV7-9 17 TGTGCCAGCAGCTCTAGTTCCTCAAACAGGGTCGGCTATGGCTACACCTTC CASSSSSSNRVGYGYTF
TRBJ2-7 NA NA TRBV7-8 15 TGTGCCAGCAGCCAAGAAATCAGATACTCCTACGAGCAGTACTTC CASSQEIRYSYEQYF
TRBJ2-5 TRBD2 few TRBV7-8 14 TGTGCCAGCAGCCAAGGGACTAGCGAAGAGACCCAGTACTTC CASSQGTSEETQYF
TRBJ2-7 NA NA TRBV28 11 TGTGCCAGCGGGGGGTTGGACGAGCAGTACTTC CASGGLDEQYF
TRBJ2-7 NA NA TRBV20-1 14 TGCAGTGCTTACTCACCAGGGGAAACCTACGAGCAGTACTTC CSAYSPGETYEQYF
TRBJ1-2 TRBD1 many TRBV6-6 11 TGTGCCAGCAGTAACCGGGACAGGACCCACTTC CASSNRDRTHF
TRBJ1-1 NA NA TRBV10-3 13 TGTGCCAGCACTCCACAGGGAAACACTGAAGCTCTCTTT CASTPQGNTEALF
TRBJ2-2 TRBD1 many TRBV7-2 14 TGTGCCAGCAGCCCCATCAATATGGGACAGGGGATGTTTTTT CASSPINMGQGMFF